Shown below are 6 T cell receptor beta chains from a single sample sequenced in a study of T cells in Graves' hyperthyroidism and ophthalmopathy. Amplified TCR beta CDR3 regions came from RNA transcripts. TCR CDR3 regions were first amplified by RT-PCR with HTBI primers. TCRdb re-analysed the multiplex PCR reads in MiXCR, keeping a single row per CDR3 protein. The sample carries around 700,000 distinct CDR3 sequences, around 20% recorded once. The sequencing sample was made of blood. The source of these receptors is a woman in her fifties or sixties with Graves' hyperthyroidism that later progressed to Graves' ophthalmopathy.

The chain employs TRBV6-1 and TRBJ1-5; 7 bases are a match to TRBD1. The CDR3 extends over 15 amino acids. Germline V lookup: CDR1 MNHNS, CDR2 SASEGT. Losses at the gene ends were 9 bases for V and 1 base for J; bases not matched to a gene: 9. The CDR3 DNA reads TGTGCCAGTGACAGGGTCTTCGCCAGCAATCAGCCCCAGCATTTT. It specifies CASDRVFASNQPQHF.

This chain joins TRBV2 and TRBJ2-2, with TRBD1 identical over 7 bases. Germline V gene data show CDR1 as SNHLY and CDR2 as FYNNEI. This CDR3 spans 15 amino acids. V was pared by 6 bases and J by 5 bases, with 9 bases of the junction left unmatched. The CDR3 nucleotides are TGTGCCAGCAGCGACACAGGGGTGGAGACCGGGGAGCTGTTTTTT. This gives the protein CASSDTGVETGELFF.

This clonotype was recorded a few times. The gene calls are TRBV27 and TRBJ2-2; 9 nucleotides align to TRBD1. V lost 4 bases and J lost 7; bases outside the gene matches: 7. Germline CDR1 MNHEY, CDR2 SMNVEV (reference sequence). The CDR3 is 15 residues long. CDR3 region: CASSSRTGVFGELFF. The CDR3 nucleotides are TGTGCCAGCAGTTCGCGGACAGGGGTATTCGGGGAGCTGTTTTTT.

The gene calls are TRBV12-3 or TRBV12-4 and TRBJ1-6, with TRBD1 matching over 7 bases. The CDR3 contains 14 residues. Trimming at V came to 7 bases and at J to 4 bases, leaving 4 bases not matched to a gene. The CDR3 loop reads CASIRQGYNSPLHF. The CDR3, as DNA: TGTGCCAGCATAAGACAGGGTTATAATTCACCCCTCCACTTT.

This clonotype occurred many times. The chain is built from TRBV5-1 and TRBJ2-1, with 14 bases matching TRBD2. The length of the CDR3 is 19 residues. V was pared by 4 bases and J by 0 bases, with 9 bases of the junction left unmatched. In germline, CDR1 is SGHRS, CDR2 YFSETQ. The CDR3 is CASSPSWGLAGDSYNEQFF. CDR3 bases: TGCGCCAGCAGCCCCTCATGGGGACTAGCGGGGGACTCCTACAATGAGCAGTTCTTC.

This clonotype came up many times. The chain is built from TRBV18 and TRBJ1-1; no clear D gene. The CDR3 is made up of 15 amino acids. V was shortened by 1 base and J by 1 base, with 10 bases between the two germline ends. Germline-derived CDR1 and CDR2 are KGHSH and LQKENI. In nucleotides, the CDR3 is TGTGCCAGCTCACCACTAGTTGCCGGGAACACTGAAGCTTTCTTT. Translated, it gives CASSPLVAGNTEAFF.